This T cell receptor beta chain was obtained from a study of breast tumors, draining lymph nodes, adjacent tissues. Breast cancer patients provided tissue from their axillary draining lymph nodes. V was clipped by 3 bases and J by 8 bases, with 22 bases between them. This CDR3 spans 16 amino acids. One entry per CDR3 protein results from TCRdb running MiXCR on the multiplex PCR reads. The table has fewer than 85,000 distinct CDR3 sequences, approximately 19% seen once. This clonotype has at least ten counts. Sequencing input: axillary lymph node tissue. V is TRBV12-3 or TRBV12-4 and J is TRBJ1-2, with D perhaps matching TRBD1 (6 bases). The clonotype originates from a female donor with breast cancer. Some clones in this sample may be carry-over from other donors' samples. DNA for the CDR3: TGTGCCAGCAGTTTCCATCATGAGACAGGTCAGGCGGGCTACACCTTC. This sequence encodes CASSFHHETGQAGYTF.